The 5 T cell receptor beta chains listed next were all sequenced from one sample in a study of immune cell composition in non-small cell lung cancer. Profiled with immunoSEQ multiplex PCR; TCRdb holds only in-frame clones, not every one. Of around 13,000 clones listed, roughly 73% were seen once; the top ten hold approximately 15%. Sample: lung tumor tissue. The origin of the receptors is a human donor with non-small cell lung cancer.

This clone was seen a handful of times. The chain links TRBV19 to TRBJ2-1, with 8 bases fitting TRBD2. Germline CDR1 reads LNHDA; CDR2 reads SQIVND (reference sequence). This CDR3 comprises 16 residues. V trimming: 0 bases; J trimming: 2 bases; junction bases outside the gene matches: 3. This chain's CDR3 is CASSIDRAGAYNEQFF. The CDR3 DNA reads as TGTGCCAGTAGTATAGATCGAGCGGGGGCCTACAATGAGCAGTTCTTC.

This chain connects TRBV19 to TRBJ2-2; tentative D call: TRBD1 (6 bases). This CDR3 contains 15 residues. CDR1 and CDR2 (germline): LNHDA, SQIVND (reference sequence). V lost 6 bases to trimming and J lost 7 bases, with 18 bases between them. The CDR3 here is CASRKQGAQGGELFF. The CDR3 DNA follows: TGTGCCAGTAGAAAACAGGGAGCCCAAGGCGGGGAGCTGTTTTTT.

V gene TRBV13 combines with J gene TRBJ2-1; 9 positions agree with TRBD2. Germline assignment: CDR1 PRHDT and CDR2 FYEKMQ (reference sequence). With V trimmed by 4 bases and J by 8 bases, 9 bases remained unmatched. The CDR3 is 15 residues long. CDR3 loop: CASSSPGGRGYEQFF. The CDR3 DNA sequence: TGTGCCAGCAGCTCGCCGGGCGGGAGGGGATATGAGCAGTTCTTC.

The rearrangement uses TRBV18 and TRBJ1-4; TRBD1 agrees at 10 bases. Losses at the gene ends were 3 bases for V and 7 bases for J; bases not matched to a gene: 5. The germline gives CDR1 KGHSH, CDR2 LQKENI. The CDR3 length is 15 residues. The CDR3 region is CASSPPGQGLEKLFF. In DNA form, the CDR3 reads TGTGCCAGCTCACCCCCGGGACAGGGGCTTGAAAAACTGTTTTTT.

This clone was observed a handful of times. V is TRBV30 and J is TRBJ1-2, with D possibly TRBD1 on 5 matching bases. Per germline, CDR1 GTSNPN and CDR2 SVGIG (reference sequence). The CDR3 is 13 amino acids. The V end lost 3 bases, the J end lost 8 bases, and 16 bases lay between the germline ends. This chain's CDR3 is CAWRTTGSEGYTF. The CDR3 DNA is TGTGCCTGGAGAACAACAGGATCGGAGGGCTACACCTTC.